This T cell receptor beta chain stems from a study of identical twins. Overall study results and limits: Memory repertoires lacked the insertion deficit that abundant cord blood beta clonotypes showed.

With respect to this clonotype: Its antigen is unknown.

A single record per CDR3 protein comes from TCRdb applying MiXCR to the 5' RACE reads. The sample lists roughly 1,500,000 distinct CDR3 sequences, around a third occurring once. Germline loops: CDR1 DFQATT, CDR2 SNEGSKA (reference sequence). The CDR3 sequence is 13 residues long. Trimming removed 3 bases at V and 3 bases at J, with 12 bases between. The sequence came from a newborn girl in good health. The sample was cord blood. The chain has TRBV20-1 and TRBJ2-7; maybe TRBD2 (6 bases). The CDR3 spells CSASQPAGYEQYF. The CDR3 DNA follows: TGCAGTGCTAGTCAACCAGCGGGCTACGAGCAGTACTTC.